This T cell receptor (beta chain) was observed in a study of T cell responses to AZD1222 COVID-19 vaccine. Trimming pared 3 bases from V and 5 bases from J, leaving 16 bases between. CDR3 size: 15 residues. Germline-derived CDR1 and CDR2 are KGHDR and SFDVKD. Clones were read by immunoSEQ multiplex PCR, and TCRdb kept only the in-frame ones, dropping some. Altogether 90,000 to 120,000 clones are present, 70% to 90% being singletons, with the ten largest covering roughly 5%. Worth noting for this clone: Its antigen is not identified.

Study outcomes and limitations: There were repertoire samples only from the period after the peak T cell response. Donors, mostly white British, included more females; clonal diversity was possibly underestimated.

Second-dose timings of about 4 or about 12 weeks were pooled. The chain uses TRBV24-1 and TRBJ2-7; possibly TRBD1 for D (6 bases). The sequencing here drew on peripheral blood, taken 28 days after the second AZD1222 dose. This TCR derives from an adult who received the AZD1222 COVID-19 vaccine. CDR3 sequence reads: CATSDPQQGKDEQYF. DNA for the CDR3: TGTGCCACCAGTGATCCACAACAGGGTAAAGACGAGCAGTACTTC.